These 20 T cell receptor beta chains originate from one sample sequenced in a study of cytomegalovirus exposure and HLA in healthy donors. A multiplex PCR was run with 60 Vbeta primers and 13 Jbeta primers. This table comes from immunoSEQ multiplex PCR, and its TCRdb copy is limited to in-frame clones, with some not included. The table has under 200,000 clones, more than 70% seen once. The sequenced material came from PBMCs. These receptors all stem from a woman between 45 and 60 years old in good health and CMV-seropositive.

The V and J genes are TRBV7-2 and TRBJ2-1, with D unresolved. The V and J ends lost 5 bases and 2 bases respectively, with 19 bases between them. CDR1 SGHTA and CDR2 FQGNSA come from the germline V gene. The CDR3 length is 17 residues. CDR3 DNA: TGTGCCAGCAGCCCCCAAGGTGGCGGATCCACCTACAATGAGCAGTTCTTC. Its translation is CASSPQGGGSTYNEQFF.

This clone was observed a few times. The sample has other DNA sequences that encode this CDR3 too. This chain uses TRBV28 with TRBJ2-7, with D possibly matching TRBD1 (6 bases). The CDR3 has 15 amino acids. Germline CDR1 MDHEN, CDR2 SYDVKM. Trimming took off 5 bases at V and 2 bases at J, with 16 bases between the two ends. The CDR3 bases are TGTGCCAGCAGTACTACAGGGATGTGGGCCTACGAGCAGTACTTC. This codes for CASSTTGMWAYEQYF.

The rearrangement joins TRBV7-2 to TRBJ2-7; 10 bases are shared with TRBD1. The CDR3 totals 16 residues. CDR1 SGHTA and CDR2 FQGNSA come from the germline V gene. V lost 5 bases, J lost 3 bases, and 10 bases stayed unmatched. CDR3 in DNA: TGTGCCAGCAGCCCCCTTGGAGGGACAGGGGTCTACGAGCAGTACTTC. This translates into CASSPLGGTGVYEQYF.

V usage is TRBV12-5 and J usage is TRBJ2-2; TRBD2 aligns across 7 bases. The CDR3 covers 12 residues. Unmatched junction bases numbered 1, after V lost 8 bases and J lost 4 bases. The germline V gene encodes CDR1 LGHNT and CDR2 FRNRAP. The CDR3 nucleotides are TGTGCTAGTTGGGGGGGCACCGGGGAGCTGTTTTTT. It translates to CASWGGTGELFF.

This chain links TRBV28 with TRBJ2-7; D is possibly TRBD1 (6 bases). Trimming took 5 bases from V and 3 from J, leaving 11 bases between them. CDR3 length: 13 residues. From germline, CDR1 is MDHEN and CDR2 SYDVKM. The CDR3 DNA follows: TGTGCCAGCAGTCAAGGGACAAGCTACGAGCAGTACTTC. It translates to CASSQGTSYEQYF.

This clone appeared a few times. This chain links TRBV5-1 with TRBJ1-4; D may be TRBD1 (6 bases). The CDR3 spans 16 residues. The ends were cut back, 1 base at V and 2 bases at J, with 12 bases in the middle. Germline CDR1 is SGHRS and CDR2 is YFSETQ. CDR3 loop: CASSLTGTGTNEKLFF. The CDR3 nucleotides read TGCGCCAGCAGCTTGACAGGGACCGGGACTAATGAAAAACTGTTTTTT.

This chain connects TRBV2 to TRBJ1-5, with a possible D match to TRBD1 (6 bases). The CDR3 length is 13 residues. V was pared by 11 bases and J by 3 bases, with 14 bases between. CDR1 is SNHLY, CDR2 FYNNEI, per germline. The chain's CDR3 is CAGYTGYNQPQHF. CDR3 nucleotide sequence: TGTGCCGGGTACACAGGGTACAATCAGCCCCAGCATTTT.

The J gene is TRBJ1-5, the V gene TRBV28; no firm D call. Looked up from germline, CDR1 is MDHEN and CDR2 is SYDVKM. V was trimmed by 5 bases and J by 0 bases, leaving 11 bases between them. CDR3 size: 15 residues. The CDR3, as DNA: TGTGCCAGCAGTAACTACAAAGATAGCAATCAGCCCCAGCATTTT. This encodes CASSNYKDSNQPQHF.

There are a few counts of this clone. The V and J genes are TRBV6-5 and TRBJ1-2; D perhaps matches TRBD1 (5 bases). There are 15 residues in the CDR3. Per germline, CDR1 MNHEY and CDR2 SVGAGI. V shed 8 bases and J shed 1 base, with 17 bases lying between them. CDR3 nucleotides: TGTGCCAGCTGCGGGACGTCGAGTGTTAACTATGGCTACACCTTC. This encodes CASCGTSSVNYGYTF.

The chain links TRBV18 to TRBJ2-1; a possible D gene is TRBD2 (6 bases). V was trimmed by 0 bases and J by 9 bases, leaving 6 bases between them. This CDR3 has 12 residues. Germline V gene sequence: CDR1 KGHSH, CDR2 LQKENI. CDR3: CASSPPGLEQFF. The CDR3 DNA sequence: TGTGCCAGCTCACCACCGGGACTTGAGCAGTTCTTC. The full variable domain, in which reference TRBV18 and TRBJ2-1 provide the parts outside the CDR3, is NAGVMQNPRHLVRRRGQEARLRCSPMKGHSHVYWYRQLPEEGLKFMVYLQKENIIDESGMPKERFSAEFPKEGPSILRIQQVVRGDSAAYFCASSPPGLEQFFGPGTRLTVL.

The rearrangement links TRBV11-2 to TRBJ2-1; 10 positions match TRBD2. CDR3 size: 17 residues. V was clipped by 1 base and J by 4 bases; unmatched bases: 7. Germline V CDR1 and CDR2: SGHAT, FQNNGV. The CDR3 region is CASSLVLAGARYNEQFF. CDR3 DNA: TGTGCCAGCAGCTTAGTGCTAGCGGGGGCCAGGTACAATGAGCAGTTCTTC.

This clone was found once. An end of the junction differs from the germline gene, which may be a read error. The chain joins TRBV7-7 to TRBJ2-2; 7 bases line up with TRBD1. In germline, CDR1 is SSHAT, CDR2 FNYEAQ (reference sequence). This CDR3 spans 15 amino acids. The CDR3 DNA follows: TGTGCTAGCAGCTTAGCGTCAGGGGGAACCGGGGAGCTGTTTTTT. Its protein is CASSLASGGTGELFF. Combining the CDR3 with reference TRBV7-7 and TRBJ2-2 gives the whole variable domain GAGVSQSPRYKVTKRGQDVTLRCDPISSHATLYWYQQALGQGPEFLTYFNYEAQPDKSGLPSDRFSAERPEGSISTLTIQRTEQRDSAMYRCASSLASGGTGELFFGEGSRLTVL.

The chain recombines TRBV5-1 with TRBJ2-3, with D perhaps TRBD2 (7 bases). The germline V gene has CDR1 SGHRS and CDR2 YFSETQ. V lost 7 bases and J lost 1, with 19 bases in between. The CDR3 length is 16 residues. The CDR3 DNA reads as TGCGCCAGCCAAATAGGGGGGGCGGTCGGCACAGATACGCAGTATTTT. This translates into CASQIGGAVGTDTQYF.

The chain uses TRBV5-1 and TRBJ1-1, with a weak D call TRBD1 (5 bases). The germline V gene has CDR1 SGHRS and CDR2 YFSETQ. The CDR3 length is 13 residues. Deletions cut 3 bases from V and 4 bases from J, with 10 bases between. CDR3 loop: CASSWTGGTEAFF. CDR3 nucleotide sequence: TGCGCCAGCAGCTGGACGGGGGGCACTGAAGCTTTCTTT.

This clone was detected once. One junction end does not reproduce the germline sequence, and a read error may be involved. The chain couples TRBV7-7 to TRBJ2-5, with 14 bases fitting TRBD2. Germline loops: CDR1 SSHAT, CDR2 FNYEAQ (reference sequence). The CDR3 is made up of 16 amino acids. The CDR3 protein is CASSLGLAGGRETQYF. The CDR3 coding sequence is TGTGCTAGCAGCCTAGGACTAGCGGGGGGCCGGGAGACCCAGTACTTC.

The count of this clone is one. V usage is TRBV2 and J usage is TRBJ2-7; possibly TRBD2 for D (5 bases). V was pared by 4 bases and J by 5 bases, with 18 bases between. Germline V gene lookup returns CDR1 SNHLY and CDR2 FYNNEI. The CDR3 is 15 residues long. CDR3 region: CASSVVLSPGNEQYF. DNA of the CDR3: TGTGCCAGCAGTGTGGTTCTAAGCCCGGGGAACGAGCAGTACTTC.

The rearrangement uses TRBV10-3 and TRBJ2-3, with D possibly being TRBD2 (6 bases). The CDR3 loop spans 14 amino acids. V was clipped by 6 bases and J by 1 base, with 11 bases between them. The germline gives CDR1 ENHRY, CDR2 SYGVKD. The CDR3, as DNA: TGTGCCATCAGAGACGGGAGCGGCACAGATACGCAGTATTTT. This gives the protein CAIRDGSGTDTQYF.

The CDR3 DNA reads as TGTGCCAGCCACCTCAGGGGAGGCACAGATACGCAGTATTTT. Protein product: CASHLRGGTDTQYF. The V gene is TRBV7-2, the J gene TRBJ2-3; a possible D gene is TRBD1 (6 bases). The CDR3 consists of 14 residues. The germline V gene has CDR1 SGHTA and CDR2 FQGNSA. Between the trimmed V and J ends, which lost 8 bases and 1 base, there was a span of 13 bases.

The chain links TRBV4-3 to TRBJ2-2, with TRBD2 matching over 12 bases. This CDR3 has 17 residues. CDR1 and CDR2 from the germline V gene are LGHNA and YSLEER. J gave up 7 bases and V 4 bases, and 10 bases lay outside the gene matches. The CDR3 DNA follows: TGCGCCAGCAGCCCCTCGCCTAGCGGGGGGGCGGTCGGGGAGCTGTTTTTT. It yields the protein CASSPSPSGGAVGELFF.

V usage is TRBV7-3 and J usage is TRBJ2-3; TRBD2 matches at 15 bases. The V segment lost 6 bases and the J segment 1 base; nucleotides outside the gene matches: 8. The CDR3 has 18 residues. The V gene's germline CDR1 is SGHTA and CDR2 FQGTGA. CDR3 amino acids: CASRLGLAGGGGTDTQYF. Here the CDR3 DNA reads TGTGCCAGCAGATTGGGACTAGCGGGGGGAGGAGGCACAGATACGCAGTATTTT. Using reference TRBV7-3 and TRBJ2-3 for the parts outside the CDR3, the full variable domain is GAGVSQTPSNKVTEKGKYVELRCDPISGHTALYWYRQSLGQGPEFLIYFQGTGAADDSGLPNDRFFAVRPEGSVSTLKIQRTERGDSAVYLCASRLGLAGGGGTDTQYFGPGTRLTVL.